The sequence of this TCR beta chain was determined in a study of CD8 T cells in Susac syndrome. As concerns this clonotype: Its antigen is currently unknown.

CD8+ and CD4+ T cells from blood underwent TCR beta sequencing. FACS was used to enrich TEMRA cells, whereas the CD8+ and CD4+ T cells were obtained by negative isolation. This CDR3 spans 15 amino acids. The germline V gene has CDR1 LGHDT and CDR2 YNNKEL (reference sequence). The V gene end was trimmed by 4 bases and the J gene end by 3 bases; junction bases not matched to a gene: 1. With random hexamers, reverse transcription was performed on roughly 0.5 to 1 ug of RNA. The immunoSEQ assay covered 54 Vbeta and 13 Jbeta segments for CDR3. One entry per CDR3 protein results from TCRdb running MiXCR on the immunoSEQ multiplex PCR reads. There are more than 65,000 distinct CDR3 sequences in the sample; about 95% occur only once, and about 0.25% lies in the top ten. The study, taken as a whole, reports: The study's TCR sequencing and HLA analysis drew on a certain number of individuals. That number was acknowledged as relatively small.

The rearrangement joins TRBV3-1 to TRBJ2-1; 12 bases map to TRBD2. Sequencing used CD8+ T cells from PBMCs. The clonotype originates from a human donor in good health. For the CDR3, the DNA is TGTGCCAGCAGCCCTAGCGGGGGGGACTACAATGAGCAGTTCTTC. As protein: CASSPSGGDYNEQFF.